This T cell receptor beta chain was recorded in a study of cytomegalovirus exposure and HLA in healthy donors. Study at large: Researchers previously reported finding fewer than 120 million unique TCR beta sequences from 150 million to 200 million T cells. Findings of the study overall: Later analysis revealed greater clonal expansion in HLA-associated TCR beta chains than in equally common others.

This CDR3 region has 18 residues. Trimming shortened V by 2 bases and J by 4 bases, and 22 bases separated the two germline ends. The germline V gene encodes CDR1 SGHVS and CDR2 FNYEAQ. The PCR used 60 Vbeta and 13 Jbeta primers. Using immunoSEQ multiplex PCR, the repertoire was profiled, and TCRdb retains in-frame clones only, with some absent. The sample carries roughly 120,000 clones, 82% recorded once. About this clone: Its antigen remains unknown.

This clonotype was obtained from a woman between 18 and 29 years old in good health and CMV-seronegative. The chain combines TRBV7-6 with TRBJ2-3; a possible D gene is TRBD2 (5 bases). Sequencing input: PBMCs. The CDR3 protein is CASSLRPVGLVPPDTQYF. CDR3 DNA: TGTGCCAGCAGCTTACGACCCGTCGGACTTGTTCCACCAGATACGCAGTATTTT.